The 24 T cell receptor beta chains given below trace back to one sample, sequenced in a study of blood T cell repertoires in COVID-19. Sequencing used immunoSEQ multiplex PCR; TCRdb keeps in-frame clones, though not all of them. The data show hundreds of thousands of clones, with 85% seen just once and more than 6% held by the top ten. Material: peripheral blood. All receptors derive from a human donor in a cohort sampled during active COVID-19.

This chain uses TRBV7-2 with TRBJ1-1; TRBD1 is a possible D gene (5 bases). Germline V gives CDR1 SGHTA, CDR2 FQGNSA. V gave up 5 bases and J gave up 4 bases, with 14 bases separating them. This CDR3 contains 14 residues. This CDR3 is CASSPGHGFTEAFF. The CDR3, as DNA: TGTGCCAGCAGCCCAGGACATGGTTTCACTGAAGCTTTCTTT.

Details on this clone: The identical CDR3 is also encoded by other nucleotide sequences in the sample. The chain's CDR3 is CSARDRGYEQYF. The CDR3 DNA reads as TGCAGCGCTCGGGACAGGGGTTACGAGCAGTACTTC. The gene calls are TRBV29-1 and TRBJ2-7; 10 nucleotides line up with TRBD1. J lost 4 bases, V lost 7 bases, and 4 bases had no gene match. CDR1 SQVTM and CDR2 ANQGSEA come from the germline V gene. The CDR3 loop spans 12 amino acids.

The CDR3 loop is CASKKRVTGGYYNSPLHF. The DNA for the CDR3 is TGTGCCAGCAAGAAACGAGTTACAGGGGGCTACTATAATTCACCCCTCCACTTT. The chain carries TRBV18 and TRBJ1-6; TRBD1 matches at 9 bases. There are 18 residues in the CDR3. The germline CDR1 and CDR2 sequences are KGHSH and LQKENI. The trim removed 8 bases at V and 3 bases at J, leaving 14 bases unmatched.

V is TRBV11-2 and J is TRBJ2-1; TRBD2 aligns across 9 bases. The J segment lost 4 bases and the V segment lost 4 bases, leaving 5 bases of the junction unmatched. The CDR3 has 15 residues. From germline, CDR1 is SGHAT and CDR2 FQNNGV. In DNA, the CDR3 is TGTGCCAGCAGCTCAAAGCGGGGGGCGTACAATGAGCAGTTCTTC. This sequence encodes CASSSKRGAYNEQFF. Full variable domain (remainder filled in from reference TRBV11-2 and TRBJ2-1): EAGVAQSPRYKIIEKRQSVAFWCNPISGHATLYWYQQILGQGPKLLIQFQNNGVVDDSQLPKDRFSAERLKGVDSTLKIQPAKLEDSAVYLCASSSKRGAYNEQFFGPGTRLTVL.

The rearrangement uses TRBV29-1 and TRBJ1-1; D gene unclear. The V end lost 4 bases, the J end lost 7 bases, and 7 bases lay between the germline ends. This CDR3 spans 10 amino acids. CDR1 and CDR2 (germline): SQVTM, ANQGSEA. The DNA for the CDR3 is TGCAGCGTTGTCGTATATGAAGCTTTCTTT. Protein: CSVVVYEAFF.

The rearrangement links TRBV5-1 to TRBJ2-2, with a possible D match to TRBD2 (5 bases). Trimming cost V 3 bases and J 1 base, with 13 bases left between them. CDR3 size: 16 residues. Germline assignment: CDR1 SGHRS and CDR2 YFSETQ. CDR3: CASSSVRVGNTGELFF. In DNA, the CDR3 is TGCGCCAGCAGCTCGGTGAGGGTAGGGAACACCGGGGAGCTGTTTTTT.

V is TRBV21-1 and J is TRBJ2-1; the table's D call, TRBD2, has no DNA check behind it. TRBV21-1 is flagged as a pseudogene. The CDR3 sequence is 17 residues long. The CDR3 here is CASSKRLAGGTYNEQFF. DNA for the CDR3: TGTGCCAGCAGCAAAAGACTAGCGGGGGGAACCTACAATGAGCAGTTCTTC.

This CDR3 reads CASSPPMVTTLDYGYTF. CDR3 nucleotide sequence: TGTGCCAGCAGCCCCCCTATGGTTACAACGCTAGACTATGGCTACACCTTC. V gene TRBV14 combines with J gene TRBJ1-2; D ambiguous. Per germline, CDR1 SGHDN and CDR2 FVKESK. V shed 4 bases and J shed 3 bases, with 21 bases lying between them. The CDR3 contains 17 residues. Variable domain in full (rest from reference TRBV14 and TRBJ1-2): EAGVTQFPSHSVIEKGQTVTLRCDPISGHDNLYWYRRVMGKEIKFLLHFVKESKQDESGMPNNRFLAERTGGTYSTLKVQPAELEDSGVYFCASSPPMVTTLDYGYTFGSGTRLTVV.

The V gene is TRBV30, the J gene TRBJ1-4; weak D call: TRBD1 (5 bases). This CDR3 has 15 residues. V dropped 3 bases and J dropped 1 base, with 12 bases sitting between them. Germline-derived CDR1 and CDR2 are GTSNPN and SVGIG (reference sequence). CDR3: CAWSRQRVTNEKLFF. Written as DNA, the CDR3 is TGTGCCTGGAGCCGACAGAGAGTAACTAATGAAAAACTGTTTTTT.

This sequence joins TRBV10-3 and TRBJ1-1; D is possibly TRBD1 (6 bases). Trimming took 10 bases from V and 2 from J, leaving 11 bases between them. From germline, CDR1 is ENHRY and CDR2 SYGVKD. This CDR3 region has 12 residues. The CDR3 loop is CATGQSNTEAFF. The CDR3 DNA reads TGTGCCACAGGACAGAGCAACACTGAAGCTTTCTTT.

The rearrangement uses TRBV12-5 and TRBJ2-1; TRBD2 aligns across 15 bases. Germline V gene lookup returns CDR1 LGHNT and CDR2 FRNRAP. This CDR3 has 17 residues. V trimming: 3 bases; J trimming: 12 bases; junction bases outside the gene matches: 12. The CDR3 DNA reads TGTGCTAGTGGTTTAGGGACTAGCGGGGGGTTTTATGGTGTGCAGTTCTTC. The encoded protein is CASGLGTSGGFYGVQFF.

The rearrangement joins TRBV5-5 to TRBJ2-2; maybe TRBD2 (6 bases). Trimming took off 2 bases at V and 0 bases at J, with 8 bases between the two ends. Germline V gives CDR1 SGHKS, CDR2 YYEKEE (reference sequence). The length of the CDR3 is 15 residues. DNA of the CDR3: TGTGCCAGCAGCTTAGGCGGGGCGAACACCGGGGAGCTGTTTTTT. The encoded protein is CASSLGGANTGELFF.

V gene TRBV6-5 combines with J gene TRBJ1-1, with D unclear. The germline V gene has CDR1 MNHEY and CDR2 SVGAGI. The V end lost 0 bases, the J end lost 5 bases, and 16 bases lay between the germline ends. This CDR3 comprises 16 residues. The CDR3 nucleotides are TGTGCCAGCAGTTACTCGAGGGCCCGGTTGTTGACTGAAGCTTTCTTT. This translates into CASSYSRARLLTEAFF.

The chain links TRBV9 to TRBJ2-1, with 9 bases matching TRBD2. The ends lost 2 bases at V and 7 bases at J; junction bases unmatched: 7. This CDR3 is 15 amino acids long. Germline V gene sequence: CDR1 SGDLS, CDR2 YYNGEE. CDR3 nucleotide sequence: TGTGCCAGCAGCGTGGCGGGGGGGTCATATAATGAGCAGTTCTTC. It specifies CASSVAGGSYNEQFF.

The CDR3 DNA sequence: TGTGCCATCAGTGATACACGGGTCCCCTATAGCAATCAGCCCCAGCATTTT. Residues: CAISDTRVPYSNQPQHF. This chain joins TRBV10-3 and TRBJ1-5; D unclear. Trimming took 3 bases from V and 0 from J, leaving 15 bases between them. The CDR3 length is 17 residues. Germline V gene sequence: CDR1 ENHRY, CDR2 SYGVKD.

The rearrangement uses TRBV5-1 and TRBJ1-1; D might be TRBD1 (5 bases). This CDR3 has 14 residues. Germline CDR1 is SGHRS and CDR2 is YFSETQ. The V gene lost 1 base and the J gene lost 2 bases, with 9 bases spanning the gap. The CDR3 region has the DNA TGCGCCAGCAGCTTGTTCAGGGCAAACACTGAAGCTTTCTTT. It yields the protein CASSLFRANTEAFF.

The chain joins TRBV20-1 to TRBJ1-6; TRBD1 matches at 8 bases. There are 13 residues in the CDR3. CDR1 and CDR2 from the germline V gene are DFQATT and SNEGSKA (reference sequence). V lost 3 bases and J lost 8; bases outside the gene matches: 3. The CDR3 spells CSASSGGDSPLHF. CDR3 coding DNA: TGCAGTGCTAGTTCAGGGGGCGATTCACCCCTCCACTTT.

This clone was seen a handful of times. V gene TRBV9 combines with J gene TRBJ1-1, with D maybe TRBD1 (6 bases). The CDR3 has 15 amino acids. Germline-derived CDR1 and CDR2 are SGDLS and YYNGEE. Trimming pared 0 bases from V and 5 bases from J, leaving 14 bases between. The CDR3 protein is CASSVEAGDYTEAFF. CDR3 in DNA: TGTGCCAGCAGCGTAGAGGCAGGGGATTATACTGAAGCTTTCTTT.

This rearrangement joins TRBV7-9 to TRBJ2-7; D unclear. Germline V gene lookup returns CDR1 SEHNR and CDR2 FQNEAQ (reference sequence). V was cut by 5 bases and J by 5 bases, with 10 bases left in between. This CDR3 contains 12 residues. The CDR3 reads CASSRLPNEQYF. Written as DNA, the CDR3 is TGTGCCAGCAGCCGCCTCCCTAACGAGCAGTACTTC.

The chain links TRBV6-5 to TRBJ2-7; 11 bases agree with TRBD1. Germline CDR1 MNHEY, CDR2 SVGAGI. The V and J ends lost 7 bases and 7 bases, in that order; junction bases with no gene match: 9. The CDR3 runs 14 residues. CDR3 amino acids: CASTPDRGQEEQYF. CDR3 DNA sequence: TGTGCCAGCACCCCGGACAGGGGGCAAGAAGAGCAGTACTTC.

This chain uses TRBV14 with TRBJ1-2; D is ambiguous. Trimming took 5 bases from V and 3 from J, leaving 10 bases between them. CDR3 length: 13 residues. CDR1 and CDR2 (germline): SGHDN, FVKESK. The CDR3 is CASSGGWYYGYTF. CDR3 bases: TGTGCCAGCAGCGGAGGGTGGTACTATGGCTACACCTTC. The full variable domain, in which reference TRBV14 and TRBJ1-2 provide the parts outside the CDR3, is EAGVTQFPSHSVIEKGQTVTLRCDPISGHDNLYWYRRVMGKEIKFLLHFVKESKQDESGMPNNRFLAERTGGTYSTLKVQPAELEDSGVYFCASSGGWYYGYTFGSGTRLTVV.

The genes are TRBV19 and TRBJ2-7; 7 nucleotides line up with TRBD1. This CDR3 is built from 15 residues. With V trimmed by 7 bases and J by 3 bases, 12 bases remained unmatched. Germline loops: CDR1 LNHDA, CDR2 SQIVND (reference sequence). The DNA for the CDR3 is TGTGCCAGTACTAACCCCCGAGACAGGGACTACGAGCAGTACTTC. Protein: CASTNPRDRDYEQYF.

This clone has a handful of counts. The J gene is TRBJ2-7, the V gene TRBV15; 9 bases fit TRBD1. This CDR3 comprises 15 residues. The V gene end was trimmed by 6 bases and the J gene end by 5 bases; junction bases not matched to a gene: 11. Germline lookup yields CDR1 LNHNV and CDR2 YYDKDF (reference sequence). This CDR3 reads CATRLFGTGRHEQYF. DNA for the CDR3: TGTGCCACCAGACTCTTTGGGACAGGGAGACACGAGCAGTACTTC.

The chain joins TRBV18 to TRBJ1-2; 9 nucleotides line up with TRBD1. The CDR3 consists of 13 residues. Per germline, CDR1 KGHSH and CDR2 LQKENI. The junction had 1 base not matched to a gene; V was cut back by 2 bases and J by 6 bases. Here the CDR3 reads CASSPTGGDGYTF. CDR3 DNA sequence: TGTGCCAGCTCACCAACAGGGGGCGATGGCTACACCTTC.